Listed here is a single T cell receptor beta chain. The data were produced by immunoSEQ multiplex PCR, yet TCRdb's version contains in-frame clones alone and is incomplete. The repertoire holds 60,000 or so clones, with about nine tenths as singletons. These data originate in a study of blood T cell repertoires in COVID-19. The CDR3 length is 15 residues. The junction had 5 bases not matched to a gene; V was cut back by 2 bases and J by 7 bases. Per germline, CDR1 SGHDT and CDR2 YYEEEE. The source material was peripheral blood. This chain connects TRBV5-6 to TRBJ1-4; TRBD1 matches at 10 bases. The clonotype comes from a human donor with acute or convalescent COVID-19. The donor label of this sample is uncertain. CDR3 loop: CASSFDRGPGEKLFF. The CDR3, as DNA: TGTGCCAGCAGCTTCGACAGGGGGCCTGGTGAAAAACTGTTTTTT.